The rows below give T cell receptor beta chains drawn from one sample of a study of T cell responses to AZD1222 COVID-19 vaccine. Sequenced by immunoSEQ multiplex PCR; TCRdb stores in-frame clones only, minus some. The table lists around 45,000 clones, roughly 77% of them singletons. The sample here was peripheral blood, taken 28 days after the second dose of the MenACWY control vaccine. The receptors stem from an adult who received the MenACWY meningococcal vaccine as a control. CDR3s include the opening cysteine and the closing phenylalanine or tryptophan. The order of the fields is V gene, clone size, CDR3 length, J gene, D gene, CDR3 DNA, CDR3 protein. A D gene is named only where the DNA matches it firmly. Only some rows state a clone size, as once, few, many or a class for expanded clones.

v_call: TRBV11-2; clone_size: NA; cdr3_length: 15; j_call: TRBJ1-5; d_call: NA; cdr3_nt: TGTGCCAGCAGCTTAGGGCCGGGTACCAATCAGCCCCAGCATTTT; cdr3_aa: CASSLGPGTNQPQHF
v_call: TRBV11-2; clone_size: NA; cdr3_length: 15; j_call: TRBJ2-2; d_call: NA; cdr3_nt: TGTGCCAGCAGCCTGTCACACCAGAACACCGGGGAGCTGTTTTTT; cdr3_aa: CASSLSHQNTGELFF
v_call: TRBV28; clone_size: NA; cdr3_length: 15; j_call: TRBJ2-7; d_call: TRBD1; cdr3_nt: TGTGCCAGCAGTCCCACCGGGACAGATAACTACGAGCAGTACTTC; cdr3_aa: CASSPTGTDNYEQYF
v_call: TRBV15; clone_size: once; cdr3_length: 14; j_call: TRBJ1-1; d_call: NA; cdr3_nt: TGTGCCACCAGCAGAGATACCGCAGGTACTGAAGCTTTCTTT; cdr3_aa: CATSRDTAGTEAFF
v_call: TRBV2; clone_size: NA; cdr3_length: 15; j_call: TRBJ2-1; d_call: NA; cdr3_nt: TGTGCCAGCAGCCCAACTCGCCCCGGCCTGGATGAGCAGTTCTTC; cdr3_aa: CASSPTRPGLDEQFF
v_call: TRBV27; clone_size: NA; cdr3_length: 14; j_call: TRBJ2-2; d_call: NA; cdr3_nt: TGTGCCAGCAGTTTAGTAGGGTATCCCGGGGAGCTGTTTTTT; cdr3_aa: CASSLVGYPGELFF
v_call: TRBV7-8; clone_size: medium-sized; cdr3_length: 13; j_call: TRBJ1-1; d_call: NA; cdr3_nt: TGTGCCAGCAGCACCCCTGGGGGGGCTGAAGCTTTCTTT; cdr3_aa: CASSTPGGAEAFF
v_call: TRBV5-4; clone_size: NA; cdr3_length: 17; j_call: TRBJ1-2; d_call: TRBD1; cdr3_nt: TGTGCCAGCAGCTCGGGGGACAGGGGGCAGGCAGGATATGGCTACACCTTC; cdr3_aa: CASSSGDRGQAGYGYTF
v_call: TRBV20-1; clone_size: once; cdr3_length: 15; j_call: TRBJ1-5; d_call: TRBD1; cdr3_nt: TGCAGTGCTAGTTTGGGACAGGGGAGCAATCAGCCCCAGCATTTT; cdr3_aa: CSASLGQGSNQPQHF
v_call: TRBV4-2; clone_size: medium-sized; cdr3_length: 12; j_call: TRBJ2-1; d_call: NA; cdr3_nt: TGTGCCAGCAGAAAGGACGTCAATGAGCAGTTCTTC; cdr3_aa: CASRKDVNEQFF
v_call: TRBV28; clone_size: NA; cdr3_length: 17; j_call: TRBJ2-6; d_call: TRBD2; cdr3_nt: TGTGCCAGCAGTTTACTAGCGGGAGTGTCTGGGGCTCCAGTCCTGACTTTC; cdr3_aa: CASSLLAGVSGAPVLTF
v_call: TRBV25-1; clone_size: few; cdr3_length: 17; j_call: TRBJ1-1; d_call: NA; cdr3_nt: TGTGCCAGCAGTGGCCAATTGGACGGTGTTGGGGGCACTGAAGCTTTCTTT; cdr3_aa: CASSGQLDGVGGTEAFF
v_call: TRBV30; clone_size: few; cdr3_length: 13; j_call: TRBJ1-5; d_call: NA; cdr3_nt: TGTGCCTGGGCAAAGAATAGCAATCAGCCCCAGCATTTT; cdr3_aa: CAWAKNSNQPQHF
v_call: TRBV4-1; clone_size: NA; cdr3_length: 16; j_call: TRBJ1-3; d_call: NA; cdr3_nt: TGCGCCAGCAGCCAAGCAGGCGGCGCATCTGGAAACACCATATATTTT; cdr3_aa: CASSQAGGASGNTIYF
v_call: TRBV30; clone_size: NA; cdr3_length: 16; j_call: TRBJ2-6; d_call: NA; cdr3_nt: TGTGCCTGGAGTGTACCGTATAGCTCTGGGGCCAACGTCCTGACTTTC; cdr3_aa: CAWSVPYSSGANVLTF
v_call: TRBV3-1/TRBV3-2; clone_size: NA; cdr3_length: 15; j_call: TRBJ1-1; d_call: TRBD1; cdr3_nt: TGTGCCAGCAGCCCTCAGGACAGGGTGCCCACTGAAGCTTTCTTT; cdr3_aa: CASSPQDRVPTEAFF
v_call: TRBV7-2; clone_size: NA; cdr3_length: 17; j_call: TRBJ2-6; d_call: TRBD1; cdr3_nt: TGTGCCAGCAGCCCCCATGAGAGGGGGCGAGGGGCCAACGTCCTGACTTTC; cdr3_aa: CASSPHERGRGANVLTF
v_call: TRBV9; clone_size: NA; cdr3_length: 13; j_call: TRBJ2-1; d_call: NA; cdr3_nt: TGTGCCAGCAGCGTAGCTCTTGGAAATGAGCAGTTCTTC; cdr3_aa: CASSVALGNEQFF
v_call: TRBV5-1; clone_size: once; cdr3_length: 13; j_call: TRBJ1-2; d_call: TRBD1; cdr3_nt: TGCGCCAGCAGCACAGGACAGGGTTTAGGCTACACCTTC; cdr3_aa: CASSTGQGLGYTF
v_call: TRBV5-6; clone_size: once; cdr3_length: 13; j_call: TRBJ2-7; d_call: NA; cdr3_nt: TGTGCCAGCAGCTCCCCGAGAACCTACGAGCAGTACTTC; cdr3_aa: CASSSPRTYEQYF
v_call: TRBV5-1; clone_size: NA; cdr3_length: 13; j_call: TRBJ2-5; d_call: NA; cdr3_nt: TGCGCCAGCGGCATAGCACGCGGGGAGACCCAGTACTTC; cdr3_aa: CASGIARGETQYF
v_call: TRBV18; clone_size: NA; cdr3_length: 13; j_call: TRBJ1-1; d_call: NA; cdr3_nt: TGTGCCAGCTCCCCGCAAGAAAACACTGAAGCTTTCTTT; cdr3_aa: CASSPQENTEAFF
v_call: TRBV7-2; clone_size: NA; cdr3_length: 16; j_call: TRBJ1-1; d_call: NA; cdr3_nt: TGTGCCAGCAGCCCTAGTCACTATACAGGGTCCACTGAAGCTTTCTTT; cdr3_aa: CASSPSHYTGSTEAFF
v_call: TRBV3-1/TRBV3-2; clone_size: NA; cdr3_length: 15; j_call: TRBJ1-3; d_call: NA; cdr3_nt: TGTGCCAGCAGCCAAGGGGGGGGGCTCGGAAACACCATATATTTT; cdr3_aa: CASSQGGGLGNTIYF
v_call: TRBV18; clone_size: NA; cdr3_length: 14; j_call: TRBJ1-1; d_call: NA; cdr3_nt: TGTGCCAGCTCACCCAGACGGGAGAACACTGAAGCTTTCTTT; cdr3_aa: CASSPRRENTEAFF
v_call: TRBV29-1; clone_size: NA; cdr3_length: 13; j_call: TRBJ2-7; d_call: NA; cdr3_nt: TGCAGCGTTGAGGTAGGGGTCACGTACGAGCAGTACTTC; cdr3_aa: CSVEVGVTYEQYF
v_call: TRBV4-2; clone_size: NA; cdr3_length: 15; j_call: TRBJ1-1; d_call: TRBD1; cdr3_nt: TGTGCCAGCAGCCAAGTCGGACAGGGGGACACTGAAGCTTTCTTT; cdr3_aa: CASSQVGQGDTEAFF
v_call: TRBV3-1/TRBV3-2; clone_size: NA; cdr3_length: 13; j_call: TRBJ1-5; d_call: NA; cdr3_nt: TGTGCCAGCAGCCAAGATGGTCGACAGCCCCAGCATTTT; cdr3_aa: CASSQDGRQPQHF
v_call: TRBV5-5; clone_size: NA; cdr3_length: 13; j_call: TRBJ1-1; d_call: NA; cdr3_nt: TGTGCCAGCAGCTTGAATCCGACGTCTCTCGCTTTCTTT; cdr3_aa: CASSLNPTSLAFF
v_call: TRBV12-3/TRBV12-4; clone_size: NA; cdr3_length: 11; j_call: TRBJ1-2; d_call: NA; cdr3_nt: TGTGCCAGCAGTTTGGGGTATGGCTACACCTTC; cdr3_aa: CASSLGYGYTF
v_call: TRBV19; clone_size: NA; cdr3_length: 13; j_call: TRBJ1-5; d_call: NA; cdr3_nt: TGTGCCAGTAGTATAGATGCATTCGGGCCCCAGCATTTT; cdr3_aa: CASSIDAFGPQHF
v_call: TRBV28; clone_size: NA; cdr3_length: 13; j_call: TRBJ1-5; d_call: NA; cdr3_nt: TGTGCCAGCAGTTTGGTGAGCAATCAGCCCCAGCATTTT; cdr3_aa: CASSLVSNQPQHF
v_call: TRBV6-5; clone_size: NA; cdr3_length: 15; j_call: TRBJ2-4; d_call: NA; cdr3_nt: TGTGCCAGCAGCCTAGGGGGGCTAGCCAAAAACATTCAGTACTTC; cdr3_aa: CASSLGGLAKNIQYF
v_call: TRBV7-9; clone_size: NA; cdr3_length: 14; j_call: TRBJ1-5; d_call: NA; cdr3_nt: TGTGCCCTATCCAGGCTGGGTGACAATCAGCCCCAGCATTTT; cdr3_aa: CALSRLGDNQPQHF
v_call: TRBV27; clone_size: NA; cdr3_length: 15; j_call: TRBJ1-5; d_call: NA; cdr3_nt: TGTGCCAGCAGCCTAAGGGGACGGGGCAATCAGCCCCAGCATTTT; cdr3_aa: CASSLRGRGNQPQHF
v_call: TRBV6-5; clone_size: NA; cdr3_length: 14; j_call: TRBJ1-2; d_call: NA; cdr3_nt: TGTGCCAGCAGTTATCTCCCCCCCCACTATGGCTACACCTTC; cdr3_aa: CASSYLPPHYGYTF
v_call: TRBV30; clone_size: NA; cdr3_length: 15; j_call: TRBJ2-1; d_call: TRBD1; cdr3_nt: TGTGCCTGGAGTACGAGGGGGCGCAGCAAAAATGAGCAGTTCTTC; cdr3_aa: CAWSTRGRSKNEQFF
v_call: TRBV6-5; clone_size: NA; cdr3_length: 15; j_call: TRBJ1-5; d_call: NA; cdr3_nt: TGTGCCAGCAGGGCAGGGCCTTATAGCAATCAGCCCCAGCATTTT; cdr3_aa: CASRAGPYSNQPQHF
v_call: TRBV5-1; clone_size: NA; cdr3_length: 17; j_call: TRBJ2-7; d_call: TRBD2; cdr3_nt: TGCGCCAGCAGCTTCCTAGCGGGAGGGGTGTATGGATACGAGCAGTACTTC; cdr3_aa: CASSFLAGGVYGYEQYF
v_call: TRBV9; clone_size: NA; cdr3_length: 14; j_call: TRBJ2-1; d_call: TRBD1; cdr3_nt: TGTGCCAGCAGCAAGTGGACAGGGGGTAATGAGCAGTTCTTC; cdr3_aa: CASSKWTGGNEQFF
v_call: TRBV6-1; clone_size: once; cdr3_length: 12; j_call: TRBJ1-3; d_call: NA; cdr3_nt: TGTGCCAGCAGTGAAGACCCCCGCACCATATATTTT; cdr3_aa: CASSEDPRTIYF
v_call: TRBV27; clone_size: NA; cdr3_length: 14; j_call: TRBJ2-5; d_call: NA; cdr3_nt: TGTGCCAGCAGTTTTTTGGCGAATGAAGAGACCCAGTACTTC; cdr3_aa: CASSFLANEETQYF
v_call: TRBV14; clone_size: few; cdr3_length: 15; j_call: TRBJ2-7; d_call: NA; cdr3_nt: TGTGCCAGCAGCCAAGTATCAGGCAGACCCTACGAGCAGTACTTC; cdr3_aa: CASSQVSGRPYEQYF
v_call: TRBV5-1; clone_size: NA; cdr3_length: 14; j_call: TRBJ1-2; d_call: NA; cdr3_nt: TGCGCCAGCAGCTTGGCCGGAACTAACTATGGCTACACCTTC; cdr3_aa: CASSLAGTNYGYTF
v_call: TRBV30; clone_size: NA; cdr3_length: 14; j_call: TRBJ2-3; d_call: NA; cdr3_nt: TGTGCCTGGAGTATCGGACAGAAGGGGGATACGCAGTATTTT; cdr3_aa: CAWSIGQKGDTQYF
v_call: TRBV19; clone_size: NA; cdr3_length: 16; j_call: TRBJ1-5; d_call: NA; cdr3_nt: TGTGCCAGTAGTGGAACACCGGGACGCTCCAATCAGCCCCAGCATTTT; cdr3_aa: CASSGTPGRSNQPQHF
v_call: TRBV6-1; clone_size: NA; cdr3_length: 13; j_call: TRBJ1-4; d_call: NA; cdr3_nt: TGTGCCAGCAGTGATATGAGGGCCGGGGGGCTGTTTTTT; cdr3_aa: CASSDMRAGGLFF
v_call: TRBV7-8; clone_size: once; cdr3_length: 14; j_call: TRBJ2-5; d_call: NA; cdr3_nt: TGTGCCAGCAGCTTAGTGAAACAGGGACGGACCCAGTACTTC; cdr3_aa: CASSLVKQGRTQYF
v_call: TRBV7-8; clone_size: NA; cdr3_length: 14; j_call: TRBJ1-3; d_call: TRBD1; cdr3_nt: TGTGCCAGCGGAAAGACAGGGGTAGGAAACACCATATATTTT; cdr3_aa: CASGKTGVGNTIYF
v_call: TRBV2; clone_size: NA; cdr3_length: 21; j_call: TRBJ2-7; d_call: TRBD2; cdr3_nt: TGTGCCAGCAGTATACTTAAGCGGGGTAGAACACACGAACCCTTACGATGGGAGCAGTACTTC; cdr3_aa: CASSILKRGRTHEPLRWEQYF
v_call: TRBV2; clone_size: few; cdr3_length: 14; j_call: TRBJ1-1; d_call: NA; cdr3_nt: TGTGCCAGCAGTGATCCCGGGAAAAAATTTCAAGCTTTCTTT; cdr3_aa: CASSDPGKKFQAFF
v_call: TRBV18; clone_size: NA; cdr3_length: 13; j_call: TRBJ2-7; d_call: TRBD2; cdr3_nt: TGTGCCAGCTCACCGGGACTAGGGTACGAGCAGTACTTC; cdr3_aa: CASSPGLGYEQYF
v_call: TRBV7-9; clone_size: NA; cdr3_length: 13; j_call: TRBJ1-1; d_call: NA; cdr3_nt: TGTGCCAGCAGCGGGGGGGTATACGCTGAAGCTTTCTTT; cdr3_aa: CASSGGVYAEAFF
v_call: TRBV7-8; clone_size: NA; cdr3_length: 15; j_call: TRBJ2-4; d_call: NA; cdr3_nt: TGTGCCAGCAGCTTACAGGCACGGGCCAAAAACATTCAGTACTTC; cdr3_aa: CASSLQARAKNIQYF
v_call: TRBV12-3/TRBV12-4; clone_size: NA; cdr3_length: 13; j_call: TRBJ1-1; d_call: NA; cdr3_nt: TGTGCCAGCAGTTTCCAGGGCGTCACTGAAGCTTTCTTT; cdr3_aa: CASSFQGVTEAFF
v_call: TRBV28; clone_size: NA; cdr3_length: 15; j_call: TRBJ2-7; d_call: NA; cdr3_nt: TGTGCCAGCAGTTTATTTGCAGGGTCTCCCTACGAGCAGTACTTC; cdr3_aa: CASSLFAGSPYEQYF
v_call: TRBV10-1; clone_size: NA; cdr3_length: 14; j_call: TRBJ1-2; d_call: TRBD1; cdr3_nt: TGCGCCAGCAGTGAAGGTCCAGGGGGATATGGCTACACCTTC; cdr3_aa: CASSEGPGGYGYTF
v_call: TRBV7-9; clone_size: once; cdr3_length: 13; j_call: TRBJ1-2; d_call: NA; cdr3_nt: TGTGCCAGCAGCTACGACGGAAACTATGGCTACACCTTC; cdr3_aa: CASSYDGNYGYTF